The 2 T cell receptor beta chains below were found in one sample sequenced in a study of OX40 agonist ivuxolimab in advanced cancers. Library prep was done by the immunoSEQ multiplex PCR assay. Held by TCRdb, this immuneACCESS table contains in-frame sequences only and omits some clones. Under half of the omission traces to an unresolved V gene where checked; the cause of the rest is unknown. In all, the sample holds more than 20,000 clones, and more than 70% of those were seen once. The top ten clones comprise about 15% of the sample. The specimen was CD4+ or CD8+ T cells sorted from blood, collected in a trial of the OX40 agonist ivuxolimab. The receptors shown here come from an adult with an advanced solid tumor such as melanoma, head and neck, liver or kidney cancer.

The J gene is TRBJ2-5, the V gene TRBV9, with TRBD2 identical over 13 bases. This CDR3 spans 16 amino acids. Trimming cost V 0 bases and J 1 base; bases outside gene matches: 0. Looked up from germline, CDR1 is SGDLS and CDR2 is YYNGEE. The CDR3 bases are TGTGCCAGCAGCGTAGGGACTAGCGGGGGCCAAGAGACCCAGTACTTC. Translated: CASSVGTSGGQETQYF.

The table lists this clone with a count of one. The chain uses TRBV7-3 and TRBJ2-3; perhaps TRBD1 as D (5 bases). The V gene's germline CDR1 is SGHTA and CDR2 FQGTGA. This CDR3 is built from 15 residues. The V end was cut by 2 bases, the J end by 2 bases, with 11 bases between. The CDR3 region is CASSLYGGATDTQYF. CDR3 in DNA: TGTGCCAGCAGCTTATATGGTGGGGCCACAGATACGCAGTATTTT.